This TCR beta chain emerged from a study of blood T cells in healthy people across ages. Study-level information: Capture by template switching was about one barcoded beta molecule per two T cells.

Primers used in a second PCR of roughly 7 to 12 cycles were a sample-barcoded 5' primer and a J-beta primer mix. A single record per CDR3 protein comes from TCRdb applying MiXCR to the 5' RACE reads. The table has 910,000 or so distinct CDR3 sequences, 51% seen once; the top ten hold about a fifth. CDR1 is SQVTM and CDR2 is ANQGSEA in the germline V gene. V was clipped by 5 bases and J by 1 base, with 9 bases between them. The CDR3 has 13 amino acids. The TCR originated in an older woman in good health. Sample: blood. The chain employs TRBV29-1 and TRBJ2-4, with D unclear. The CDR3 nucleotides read TGCAGCGTTATCGTGGGCGCCAAAAACATTCAGTACTTC. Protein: CSVIVGAKNIQYF.